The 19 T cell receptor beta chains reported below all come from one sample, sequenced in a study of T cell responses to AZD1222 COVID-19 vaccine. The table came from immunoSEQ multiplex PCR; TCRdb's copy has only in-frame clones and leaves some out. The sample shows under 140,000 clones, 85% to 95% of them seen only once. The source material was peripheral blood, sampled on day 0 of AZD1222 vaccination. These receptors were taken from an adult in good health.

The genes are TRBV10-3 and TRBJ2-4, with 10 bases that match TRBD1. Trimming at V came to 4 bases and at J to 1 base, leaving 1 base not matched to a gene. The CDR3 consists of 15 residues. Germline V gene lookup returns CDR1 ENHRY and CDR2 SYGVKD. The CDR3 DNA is TGTGCCATCAGTGGACAGGGGGCTGCCAAAAACATTCAGTACTTC. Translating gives CAISGQGAAKNIQYF.

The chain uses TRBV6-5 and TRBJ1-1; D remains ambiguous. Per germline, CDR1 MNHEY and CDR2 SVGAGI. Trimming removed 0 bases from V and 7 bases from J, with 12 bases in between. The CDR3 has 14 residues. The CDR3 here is CASSYSIVGVEAFF. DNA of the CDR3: TGTGCCAGCAGTTACTCGATCGTGGGCGTTGAAGCTTTCTTT.

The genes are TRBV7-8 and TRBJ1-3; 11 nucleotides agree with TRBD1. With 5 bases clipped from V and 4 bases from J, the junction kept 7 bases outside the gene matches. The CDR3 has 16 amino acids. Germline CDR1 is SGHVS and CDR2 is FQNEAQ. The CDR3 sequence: CASSPMGQGGGNTIYF. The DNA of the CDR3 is TGTGCCAGCAGCCCCATGGGACAGGGGGGAGGAAACACCATATATTTT.

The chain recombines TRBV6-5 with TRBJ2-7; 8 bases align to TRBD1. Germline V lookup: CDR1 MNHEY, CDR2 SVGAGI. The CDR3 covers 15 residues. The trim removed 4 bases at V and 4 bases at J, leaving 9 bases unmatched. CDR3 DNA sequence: TGTGCCAGCAGTTTCCCAGACAGGGGATTATACGAGCAGTACTTC. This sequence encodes CASSFPDRGLYEQYF.

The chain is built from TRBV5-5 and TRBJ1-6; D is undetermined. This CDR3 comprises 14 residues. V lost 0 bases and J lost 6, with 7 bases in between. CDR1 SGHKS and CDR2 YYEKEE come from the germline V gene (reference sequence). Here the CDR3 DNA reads TGTGCCAGCAGCTTGGGCAGAACTAATTCACCCCTCCACTTT. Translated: CASSLGRTNSPLHF. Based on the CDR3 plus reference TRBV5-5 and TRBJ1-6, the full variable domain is DAGVTQSPTHLIKTRGQQVTLRCSPISGHKSVSWYQQVLGQGPQFIFQYYEKEERGRGNFPDRFSARQFPNYSSELNVNALLLGDSALYLCASSLGRTNSPLHFGNGTRLTVT.

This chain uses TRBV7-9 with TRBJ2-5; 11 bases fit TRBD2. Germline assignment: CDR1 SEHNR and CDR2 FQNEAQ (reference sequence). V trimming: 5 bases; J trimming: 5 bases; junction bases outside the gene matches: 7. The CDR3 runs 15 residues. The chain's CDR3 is CASSRTSGQGETQYF. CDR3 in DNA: TGTGCCAGCAGCCGGACTAGCGGGCAGGGGGAGACCCAGTACTTC. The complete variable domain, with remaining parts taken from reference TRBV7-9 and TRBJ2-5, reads DTGVSQNPRHKITKRGQNVTFRCDPISEHNRLYWYRQTLGQGPEFLTYFQNEAQLEKSRLLSDRFSAERPKGSFSTLEIQRTEQGDSAMYLCASSRTSGQGETQYFGPGTRLLVL.

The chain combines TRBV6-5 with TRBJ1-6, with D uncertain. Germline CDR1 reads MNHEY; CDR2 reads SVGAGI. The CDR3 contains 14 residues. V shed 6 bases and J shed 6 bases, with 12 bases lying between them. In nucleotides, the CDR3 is TGTGCCAGCAGCTATGAGACCGCTAATTCACCCCTCCACTTT. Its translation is CASSYETANSPLHF.

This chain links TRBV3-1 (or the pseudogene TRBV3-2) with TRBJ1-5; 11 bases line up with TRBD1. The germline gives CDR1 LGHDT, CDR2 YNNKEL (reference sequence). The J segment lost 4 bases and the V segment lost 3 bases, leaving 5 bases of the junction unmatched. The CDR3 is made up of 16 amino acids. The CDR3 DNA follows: TGTGCCAGCAGCCATGGACAGGGGGCGAAGAATCAGCCCCAGCATTTT. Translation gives CASSHGQGAKNQPQHF.

The CDR3 protein is CASSQLSGNAGELFF. The CDR3 nucleotides read TGTGCCAGCAGCCAGCTTAGTGGTAACGCCGGGGAGCTGTTTTTT. The chain uses TRBV7-9 and TRBJ2-2; D remains ambiguous. The V gene's germline CDR1 is SEHNR and CDR2 FQNEAQ (reference sequence). Trimming removed 5 bases at V and 6 bases at J, with 16 bases between. This CDR3 has 15 residues.

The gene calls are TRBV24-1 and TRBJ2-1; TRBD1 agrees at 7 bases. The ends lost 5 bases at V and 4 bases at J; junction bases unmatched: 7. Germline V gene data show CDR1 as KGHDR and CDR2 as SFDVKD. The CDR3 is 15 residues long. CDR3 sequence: CATSVRDSSYNEQFF. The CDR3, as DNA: TGTGCCACCAGTGTTAGGGACAGTAGTTACAATGAGCAGTTCTTC.

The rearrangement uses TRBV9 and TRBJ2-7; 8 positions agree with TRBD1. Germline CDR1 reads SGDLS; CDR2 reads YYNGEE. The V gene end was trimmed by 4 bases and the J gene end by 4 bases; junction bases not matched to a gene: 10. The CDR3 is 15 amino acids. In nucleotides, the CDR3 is TGTGCCAGCAGCCTTAGCGGCCAGGGGGCTTACGAGCAGTACTTC. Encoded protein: CASSLSGQGAYEQYF.

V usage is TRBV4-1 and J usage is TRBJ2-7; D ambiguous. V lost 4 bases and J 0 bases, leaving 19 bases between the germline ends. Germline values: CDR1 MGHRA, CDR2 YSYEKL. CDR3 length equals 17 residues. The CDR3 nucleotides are TGCGCCAGCAGCCTCTATCTTGGCAGCGAGATCTCCTACGAGCAGTACTTC. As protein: CASSLYLGSEISYEQYF.

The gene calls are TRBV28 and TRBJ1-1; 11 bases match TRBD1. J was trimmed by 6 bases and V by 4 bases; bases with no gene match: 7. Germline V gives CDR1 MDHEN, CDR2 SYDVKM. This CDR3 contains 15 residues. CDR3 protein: CASSWGTGGKAEAFF. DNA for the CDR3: TGTGCCAGCAGTTGGGGGACAGGGGGAAAGGCTGAAGCTTTCTTT. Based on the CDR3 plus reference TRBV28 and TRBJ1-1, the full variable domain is DVKVTQSSRYLVKRTGEKVFLECVQDMDHENMFWYRQDPGLGLRLIYFSYDVKMKEKGDIPEGYSVSREKKERFSLILESASTNQTSMYLCASSWGTGGKAEAFFGQGTRLTVV.

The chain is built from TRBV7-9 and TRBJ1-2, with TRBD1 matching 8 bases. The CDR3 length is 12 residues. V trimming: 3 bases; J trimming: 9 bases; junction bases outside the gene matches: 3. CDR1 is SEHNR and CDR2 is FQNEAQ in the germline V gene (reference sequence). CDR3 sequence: CASSLDRVRYTF. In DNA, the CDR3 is TGTGCCAGCAGCTTGGACAGGGTGCGCTACACCTTC.

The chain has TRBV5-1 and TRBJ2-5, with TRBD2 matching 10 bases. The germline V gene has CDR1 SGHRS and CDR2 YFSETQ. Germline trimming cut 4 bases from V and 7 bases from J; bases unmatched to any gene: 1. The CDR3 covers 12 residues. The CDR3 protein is CASSRLAGTQYF. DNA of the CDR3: TGCGCCAGCAGCCGACTAGCGGGGACCCAGTACTTC.

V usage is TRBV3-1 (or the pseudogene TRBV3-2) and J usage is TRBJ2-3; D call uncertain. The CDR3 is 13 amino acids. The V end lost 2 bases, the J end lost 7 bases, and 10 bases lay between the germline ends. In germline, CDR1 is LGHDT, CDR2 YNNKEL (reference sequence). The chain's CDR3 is CASSQLGSHTQYF. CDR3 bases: TGTGCCAGCAGCCAACTAGGATCGCATACGCAGTATTTT.

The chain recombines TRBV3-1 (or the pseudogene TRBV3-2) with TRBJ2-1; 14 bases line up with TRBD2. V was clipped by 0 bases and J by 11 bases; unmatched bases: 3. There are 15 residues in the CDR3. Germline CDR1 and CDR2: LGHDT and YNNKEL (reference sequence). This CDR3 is CASSQDRTSGGQQFF. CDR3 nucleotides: TGTGCCAGCAGCCAAGACCGGACTAGCGGGGGGCAGCAGTTCTTC.

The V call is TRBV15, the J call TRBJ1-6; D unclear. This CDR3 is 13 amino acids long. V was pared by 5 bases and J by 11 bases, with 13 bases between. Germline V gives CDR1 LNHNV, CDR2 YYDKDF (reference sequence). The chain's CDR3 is CATSRGKQTPLHF. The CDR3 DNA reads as TGTGCCACCAGCCGTGGAAAACAGACACCCCTCCACTTT.

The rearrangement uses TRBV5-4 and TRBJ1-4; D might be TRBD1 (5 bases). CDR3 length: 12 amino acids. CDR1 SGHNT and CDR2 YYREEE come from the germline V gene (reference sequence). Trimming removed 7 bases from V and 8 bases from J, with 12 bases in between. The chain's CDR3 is CASGGGEEKLFF. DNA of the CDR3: TGTGCCAGCGGGGGAGGGGAGGAAAAACTGTTTTTT.